This T cell receptor beta chain was retrieved from a study of blood T cell repertoires in COVID-19. Study-level information: Specimens from acute and convalescent COVID-19 originated in the United States, Italy and Spain. T cells, B-cell-depleted T cells, or PBMCs provided the cDNA or gDNA that served as material.

As originally analysed: By means of reference gene primer amplification, nucleated cell counts were estimated. Libraries were prepared by immunoSEQ multiplex PCR; TCRdb keeps only in-frame clonotypes and omits some of them. The DNA gave D and trimming, while V, J and clone size come from that table. The sample lists 100,000 to 150,000 clones, about 74% seen once, with roughly 5% in the top ten. Germline V gene lookup returns CDR1 MNHEY and CDR2 SVGAGI. V was pared by 10 bases and J by 4 bases, with 13 bases between. The CDR3 has 12 residues. The chain links TRBV6-5 to TRBJ1-1; D is undetermined. The sequenced material came from peripheral blood. The receptor was isolated from a man between 60 and 75 years old with acute or convalescent COVID-19. CDR3 protein: CATNRGGTEAFF. The DNA for the CDR3 is TGTGCCACCAACCGGGGTGGCACTGAAGCTTTCTTT.